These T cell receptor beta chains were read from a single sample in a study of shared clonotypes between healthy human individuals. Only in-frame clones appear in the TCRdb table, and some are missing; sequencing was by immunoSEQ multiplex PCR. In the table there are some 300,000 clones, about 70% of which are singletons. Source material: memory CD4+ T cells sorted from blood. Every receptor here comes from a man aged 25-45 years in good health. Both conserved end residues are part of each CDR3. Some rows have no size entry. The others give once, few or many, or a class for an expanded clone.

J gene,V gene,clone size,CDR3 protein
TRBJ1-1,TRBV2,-,CASIRTGSEAFF
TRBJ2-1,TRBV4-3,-,CASSQDLVSGGNNEQFF
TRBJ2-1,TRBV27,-,CASTLLGGTYNEQFF
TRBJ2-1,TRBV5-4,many,CASTPHPAGSYNEQFF
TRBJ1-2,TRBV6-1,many,CASSELGTYGYTF
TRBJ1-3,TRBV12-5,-,CASGSSLSCNTIYF
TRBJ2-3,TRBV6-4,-,CASSDGTSGADTQYF
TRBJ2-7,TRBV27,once,CASISQGEQGVYEQYF
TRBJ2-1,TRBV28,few,CASSSEGVGDEQFF
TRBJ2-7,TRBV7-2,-,CASSLLSWASPHEQYF
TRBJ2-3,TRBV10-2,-,CASSWGLAGPDTQYF
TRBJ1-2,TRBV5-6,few,CASSRPGGDYGYTF
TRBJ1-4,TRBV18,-,CASSPDLQGVGEKLFF
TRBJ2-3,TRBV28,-,CASSRDRAMDTQYF
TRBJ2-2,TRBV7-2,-,CASSLVGGQGWSGELFF
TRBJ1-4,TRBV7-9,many,CASSRDRGFGEKLFF
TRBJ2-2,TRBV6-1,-,CATRTGPNTGELFF
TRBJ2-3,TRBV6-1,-,CASSEARLRTPPSTQYF
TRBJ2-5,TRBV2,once,CASSEILGGETQYF
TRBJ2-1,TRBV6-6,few,CASSYFRENEQFF
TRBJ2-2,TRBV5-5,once,CASSLEPSSGELFF
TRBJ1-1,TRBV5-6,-,CASSSYQGSAGFTEAFF
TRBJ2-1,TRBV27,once,CASSPGAGLYNEQFF
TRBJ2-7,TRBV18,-,CASSPGIEPYEQYF
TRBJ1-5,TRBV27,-,CASSQSRGSDQPQHF
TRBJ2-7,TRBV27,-,CASSSAGANSYEQYF
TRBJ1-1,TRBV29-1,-,CSVEEGGWNTEAFF
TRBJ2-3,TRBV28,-,CASSPGVRTDTQYF
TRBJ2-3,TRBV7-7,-,CASSLGTSILDTQYF
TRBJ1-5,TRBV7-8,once,CASSLLQGRQPQHF
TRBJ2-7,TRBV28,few,CASRPPGYYEQYF
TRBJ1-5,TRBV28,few,CASSSGGSNQPQHF
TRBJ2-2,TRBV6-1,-,CASKRYGELFF
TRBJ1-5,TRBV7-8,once,CASSLGQRTAYSNQPQHF
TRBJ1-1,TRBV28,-,CASSFPSMGKNTEAFF
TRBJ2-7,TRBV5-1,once,CASSPGLAGGSGSYEQYF
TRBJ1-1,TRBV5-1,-,CASSLETGGLTEAFF
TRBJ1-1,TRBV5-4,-,CASSLMGVGTEAFF
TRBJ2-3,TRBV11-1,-,CASSPGTSGIDTQYF
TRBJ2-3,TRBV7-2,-,CASSTTVDADSTDTQYF
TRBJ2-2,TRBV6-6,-,CASRPGQVGELFF
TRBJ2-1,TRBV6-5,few,CASTPHPTYNEQFF
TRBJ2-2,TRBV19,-,CASRPTGGNTGELFF